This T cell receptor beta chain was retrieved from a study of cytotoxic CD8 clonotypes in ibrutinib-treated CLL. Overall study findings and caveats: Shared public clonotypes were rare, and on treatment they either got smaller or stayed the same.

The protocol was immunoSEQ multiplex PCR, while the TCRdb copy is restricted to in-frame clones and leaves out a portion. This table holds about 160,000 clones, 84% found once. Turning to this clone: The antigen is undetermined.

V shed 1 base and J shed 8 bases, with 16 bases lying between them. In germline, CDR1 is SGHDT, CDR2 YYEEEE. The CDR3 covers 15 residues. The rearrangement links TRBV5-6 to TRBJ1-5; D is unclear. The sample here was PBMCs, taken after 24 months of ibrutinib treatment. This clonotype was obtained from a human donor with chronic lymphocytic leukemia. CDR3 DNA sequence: TGTGCCAGCAGCTTGCATACGGACCACGGTAAGCCCCAGCATTTT. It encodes CASSLHTDHGKPQHF.